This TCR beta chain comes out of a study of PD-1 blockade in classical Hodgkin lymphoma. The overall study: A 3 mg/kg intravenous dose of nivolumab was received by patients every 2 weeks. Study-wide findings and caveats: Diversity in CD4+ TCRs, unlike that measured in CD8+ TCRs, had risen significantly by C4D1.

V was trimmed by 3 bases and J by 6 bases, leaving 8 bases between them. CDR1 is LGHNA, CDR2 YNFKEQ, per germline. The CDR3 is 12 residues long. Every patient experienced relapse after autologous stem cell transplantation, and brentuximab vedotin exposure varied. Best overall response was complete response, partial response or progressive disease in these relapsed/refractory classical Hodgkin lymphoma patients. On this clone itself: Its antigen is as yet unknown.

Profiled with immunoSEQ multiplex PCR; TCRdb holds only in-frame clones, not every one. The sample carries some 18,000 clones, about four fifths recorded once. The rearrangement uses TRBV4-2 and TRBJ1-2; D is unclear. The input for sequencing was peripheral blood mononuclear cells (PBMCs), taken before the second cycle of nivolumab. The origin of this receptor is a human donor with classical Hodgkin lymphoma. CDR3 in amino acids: CASSHVVDGYTF. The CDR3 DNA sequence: TGTGCCAGCAGCCATGTTGTGGATGGCTACACCTTC.